This T cell receptor (beta chain) was observed in a study of cytotoxic CD8 clonotypes in ibrutinib-treated CLL. Looking at the study overall: After a median around 12 months on treatment (6 to 36), response samples were drawn.

Profiled with immunoSEQ multiplex PCR; TCRdb holds only in-frame clones, not every one. The sample has around 160,000 clones, approximately 80% seen once. Germline values: CDR1 SGHNT, CDR2 YYREEE (reference sequence). The CDR3 runs 13 residues. The V end lost 1 base, the J end lost 2 bases, and 5 bases lay between the germline ends. General study points: Public clonotypes showed up rarely, and on treatment they shrank or held steady.

A word on this clone: Its specificity is not known.

This TCR was sampled from a human donor with chronic lymphocytic leukemia. The chain has TRBV5-4 and TRBJ2-3; no clear D gene. The sample here was PBMCs, taken after 12 months of ibrutinib treatment. CDR3 protein: CASSLTTTDTQYF. In DNA form, the CDR3 reads TGTGCCAGCAGCTTGACTACCACAGATACGCAGTATTTT.